This is a list of T cell receptor beta chains from one sample in a study of immune cell composition in non-small cell lung cancer. Some clones are missing from TCRdb's copy, which holds only in-frame ones; the method was immunoSEQ multiplex PCR. Of over 5,500 clones listed, around 80% were seen once; the top ten hold 7.3%. The sequenced material came from lung tumor tissue. These receptors came from a human donor with non-small cell lung cancer. Both conserved end residues are part of each CDR3. The order of the fields is V gene, clone size, CDR3 protein. A row's size may be missing; if present it is once, few, many or a size class.

V: TRBV4-2
size: .
CDR3: CASSFRTGGGYTF

V: TRBV5-4
size: .
CDR3: CASSSHADRVTDTQYF

V: TRBV28
size: .
CDR3: CASSLWTGRGDSPLHF

V: TRBV28
size: .
CDR3: CASSSVGQGSPGELFF

V: TRBV10-1
size: few
CDR3: CASTLRGGTEAFF

V: TRBV28
size: .
CDR3: CASSLLGRGYGYTF

V: TRBV10-3
size: .
CDR3: CAISPEGGTGGETQYF

V: TRBV19
size: .
CDR3: CASNEDRKGEQPQHF

V: TRBV18
size: .
CDR3: CASSPPNYNEQFF

V: TRBV10-2
size: .
CDR3: CASSETAEAFF

V: TRBV6-1
size: .
CDR3: CASAGRGNTEAFF

V: TRBV6-1
size: .
CDR3: CASSARRGDTEAFF

V: TRBV5-1
size: .
CDR3: CASSSGQGQETQYF